This T cell receptor beta chain originates from a study of shared clonotypes between healthy human individuals. Study-level background: Plates per donor: three CD4 naive, three CD4 memory, two CD8 naive, one CD8 memory. Study-level points and caveats: Naive subsets tended to show greater estimated richness than memory subsets.

Naivety among CD8 cells was defined by CD45RO negativity and positive CCR7 selection, thereby excluding terminally differentiated effector memory CD45RA+ cells. About this clone: Its antigen is as yet unknown.

Splitting of each subset's genomic DNA was done evenly across several immunoSEQ plates. Profiled with immunoSEQ multiplex PCR; TCRdb holds only in-frame clones, not every one. The table includes roughly 590,000 clones, 95% to 96% detected once. CDR1 and CDR2 from the germline V gene are MGHRA and YSYEKL. Trimming took 3 bases from V and 4 from J, leaving 7 bases between them. The CDR3 spans 13 residues. The V gene is TRBV4-1, the J gene TRBJ1-5; D remains ambiguous. Input material: naive CD8+ T cells sorted from blood. This sequence originates from a woman aged 25 to 39 in good health. The CDR3 DNA sequence: TGCGCCAGCAGCCAGTCCGGTAATCAGCCCCAGCATTTT. Amino acids: CASSQSGNQPQHF.